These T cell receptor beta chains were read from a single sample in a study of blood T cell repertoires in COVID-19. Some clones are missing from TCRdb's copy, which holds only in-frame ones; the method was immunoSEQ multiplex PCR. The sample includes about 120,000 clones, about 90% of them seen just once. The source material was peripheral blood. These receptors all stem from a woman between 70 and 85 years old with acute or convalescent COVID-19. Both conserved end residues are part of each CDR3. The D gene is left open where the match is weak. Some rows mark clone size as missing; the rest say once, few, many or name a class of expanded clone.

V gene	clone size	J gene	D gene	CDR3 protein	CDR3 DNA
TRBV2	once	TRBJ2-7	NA	CASSRTDYEQYF	TGTGCCAGCAGCAGGACAGACTACGAGCAGTACTTC
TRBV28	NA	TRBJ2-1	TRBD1	CASSPGQGYNEQFF	TGTGCCAGCAGTCCGGGACAGGGCTACAATGAGCAGTTCTTC
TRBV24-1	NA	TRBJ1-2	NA	CATSEPDKNYGYTF	TGTGCCACCAGTGAACCCGACAAGAACTATGGCTACACCTTC
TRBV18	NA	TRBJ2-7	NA	CASSPGRDNTYEQYF	TGTGCCAGCTCACCAGGCCGGGACAACACCTACGAGCAGTACTTC
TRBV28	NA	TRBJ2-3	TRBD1	CASSSGGSTDTQYF	TGTGCCAGCAGTTCAGGGGGCTCCACAGATACGCAGTATTTT
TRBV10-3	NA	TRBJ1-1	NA	CAIMMDRANTEAFF	TGTGCCATCATGATGGACAGAGCGAACACTGAAGCTTTCTTT
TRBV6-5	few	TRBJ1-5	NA	CASTLGAALGPQHF	TGTGCCAGCACCCTGGGGGCAGCCTTAGGGCCCCAGCATTTT
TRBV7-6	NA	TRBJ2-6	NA	CASSSSSVLTF	TGTGCCAGCAGCTCTTCCAGCGTCCTGACTTTC
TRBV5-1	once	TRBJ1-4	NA	CASSPPTGDNEKLFF	TGCGCCAGCAGCCCCCCGACAGGTGATAATGAAAAACTGTTTTTT
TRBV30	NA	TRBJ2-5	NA	CAWSLVGGTKETQYF	TGTGCCTGGAGTTTGGTTGGGGGGACCAAAGAGACCCAGTACTTC
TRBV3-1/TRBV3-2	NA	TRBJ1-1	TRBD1	CASSYQGGKTEAFF	TGTGCCAGCAGCTACCAGGGGGGAAAGACTGAAGCTTTCTTT
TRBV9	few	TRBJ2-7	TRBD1	CASSGQGVSGEQYF	TGTGCCAGCAGCGGACAGGGGGTGTCGGGCGAGCAGTACTTC
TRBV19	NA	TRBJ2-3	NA	CASSPNQLLNRDTQYF	TGTGCCAGTAGTCCAAACCAACTACTCAACCGGGATACGCAGTATTTT